Here is one TCR beta chain with its context. Its antigen is still unknown. No much larger clonotype is one base removed from it; base qualities were not supplied. CD8 naive samples were CD45RO-negative cells positively selected for CCR7, giving a CD45RA+CCR7+ population that excluded TemRA cells. Healthy HIV-negative adults with no recently reported acute infections or vaccinations were included as donors. Every donor was a Caucasian adult living in Nashville, Tennessee, USA. Blood was obtained by leukapheresis, after which PBMCs were separated by Ficoll-Histopaque density gradient centrifugation and cryopreserved in liquid nitrogen vapor phase. Analytical flow cytometry was used to check the purity and quantity of every magnetically sorted T cell population. Genomic DNA was isolated from every sorted fraction and measured by UV absorbance on a Nanodrop 2000c. Using the deep immunoSEQ assay, TCR CDR3 regions were amplified from genomic DNA by multiplex PCR. For each cell subset, the extracted genomic DNA was distributed evenly across all wells of several immunoSEQ 96-well plates, and each plate served as one replicate. Each replicate PCR for sorted subsets received about 220 ng genomic DNA, equal to about 30,000 T cell genomes. Purified libraries were measured with a Qubit 3.0 fluorometer, size-checked on a Bioanalyzer 2100, and measured again with the KAPA Library Quantification kit. A separate single-read 150-cycle Illumina NextSeq 550 flow cell was used to sequence each immunoSEQ 96-well plate. The source study handled its data this way. Because the immunoSEQ output included only junctional sequences and no quality scores, the filtering could not be the same as the filtering used for full-length reads. To assign V/J genes and CDR3, sequences were annotated using PyIR, a Python wrapper for IgBLAST v1.9, with IMGT germline references. Reads were filtered out if the reads had weak V/J assignments (E-value above 1e-6), no CDR3, stop codons, out-of-frame junctions, or ambiguous translated residues. V3J clonotypes were defined as sequences sharing the same inferred V gene, J gene, and CDR3 amino acid sequence. Percentage overlap between repertoires was computed as shared unique clonotypes divided by the size of the smaller repertoire. Repertoire richness was assessed with RTK rarefaction, the Chao1 estimator, and Recon v2.1 estimates of unobserved clonotypes. Generation probabilities for all TCRbeta clonotypes obtained by the gDNA method from a few donors were computed using OLGA. TCRdb's version of the immuneACCESS table is confined to in-frame rearrangements and falls short of the full clone set. An unresolved V gene accounts for under half of the shortfall where checked; the remainder is of unknown origin. From that table come the V and J calls and clone size; the DNA was used to work out D and trimming. This sample lists about 580,000 clones; 95% to 98% were detected once. Less than 0.35% of the sample lies in the top ten.

This record belongs to a study of shared clonotypes between healthy human individuals (dated by TCRdb to the early 2020s). About the full investigation: A few men and a couple of women, aged 18 to 49 years, made up the cohort. For each donor, CD4 naive and CD4 memory were each run on three plates, CD8 naive on two plates, and CD8 memory on one plate. Blood TCR repertoires of roughly 5 healthy adults were deeply sequenced to estimate repertoire size and the extent of clonotype sharing between individuals. To increase sequencing depth and limit assay-specific biases, TCR repertoire library preparation and sequencing were carried out by different laboratories using diverse techniques. Leukapheresis yielded between about 0.85 and 10 billion PBMCs per donor.

From the cysteine through the phenylalanine, the CDR3 covers 13 amino acids. Kept here is only the CDR3 DNA, which spans 39 bases and is read in frame from base 1. V lost 5 bases and J lost 2 bases; the stretch between them is 10 bases long. Via the germline V gene, CDR1 is SNHLY and CDR2 FYNNEI. Beyond this particular receptor, the publication reports: Rarefaction of sorted-subset datasets indicated incomplete sequencing despite the large sequencing depth. Higher generation probabilities were observed for clonotypes shared by all four sorted-subset donors than for non-shared clonotypes. Only blood was sampled, and tissue TCR repertoires likely differ from those in blood. Estimated clonotype richness was generally larger for naive than for memory subsets. Because the study included only a small number of donors, the genetic and exposure-history diversity represented was limited. Pairwise subsampling led to the expectation that sequencing depth would affect the degree of clonotype sharing among donors. About 5% of naive CD4, around 4% of naive CD8, about 2.4% of memory CD4, and 0.4% of memory CD8 clonotypes were shared across a few donors.

The sequence is built from TRBV2 and TRBJ2-7; the D gene lacks a confident call. Specimen: naive CD8+ T cells sorted from blood. What this sample's cell subset or site label stands for: CD45RA+CCR7+. The sequence derives from a man under 40 in good health. DNA sequence: TGTGCCAGCAGTCTGTCCCCTGCCTACGAGCAGTACTTC. Its coded protein is CASSLSPAYEQYF.